The entry below gives a single TCR beta chain sequence along with its context. In this sample, this clonotype turned up many times. Its antigen specificity is not known. No clone much larger than this one lies a single base away; base qualities are absent. The sample originates from a study of breast tumors, draining lymph nodes, adjacent tissues (dated by TCRdb to between 2015 and 2016). Some background on the complete study: TCR beta repertoires were compared across tumor, adjacent nontumor tissue and axillary lymph nodes obtained from breast cancer patients. In human breast cancer, the study set out to assess how tumor, surrounding tissue and draining lymph node repertoires relate to one another and whether T cells might be exchanged between them.

The CDR3 spans 19 residues, from the cysteine through the phenylalanine. CDR3 DNA only is kept here, 57 bases in frame from base 1. Trimmed from V: 2 bases; trimmed from J: 6 bases; junction bases lacking a gene match: 19. The germline V gene provides CDR1 MGHDK and CDR2 SYGVNS. Summary of the overall study and its limitations: The conclusion that tumor T cells originate in lymph nodes was framed as consistent with a hypothesis rather than directly demonstrated. The data were considered consistent with most tumor T cells being derived from the lymph node and subsequently expanding within tumor tissue. Tumor and nontumor tissue repertoires were found to be significantly more similar in luminal-like than in basal-like breast cancer. Tumor T-cell repertoires showed less diversity than lymph node repertoires and more diversity than nontumor tissue repertoires, and tumor T-cell repertoires showed preferential V and J gene usage.

The lymph node samples were taken from the axillary draining lymph nodes of breast cancer patients. TCRdb names Illumina HiSeq 2000 as the instrument used. TCR beta chain libraries were generated by multiplex PCR amplification. The amplified TCR beta chain products were analyzed by high-throughput sequencing. TCRdb passed the public sequencing reads through fastp at Q25 and MiXCR, retaining productive beta sequences. Records with the same CDR3 protein are collapsed into one entry carrying the most frequent genes and DNA. The sample table contains 130,000 or so distinct CDR3 sequences; only one count was recorded for less than 25% of them. About 2% of the sample is taken by the ten largest.

This sequence was found in a female donor with breast cancer. Some clones in this sample may be carry-over from other donors' samples. The chain is made from TRBV25-1 and TRBJ2-1; a stretch of 7 junction bases matches TRBD2. The sample was axillary lymph node tissue. The nucleotide sequence is given as TGTGCCAGCAGTGAAAGTTGGACATCGGGGGGTAGGGAGGCCAATGAGCAGTTCTTC. Its coded protein is CASSESWTSGGREANEQFF.